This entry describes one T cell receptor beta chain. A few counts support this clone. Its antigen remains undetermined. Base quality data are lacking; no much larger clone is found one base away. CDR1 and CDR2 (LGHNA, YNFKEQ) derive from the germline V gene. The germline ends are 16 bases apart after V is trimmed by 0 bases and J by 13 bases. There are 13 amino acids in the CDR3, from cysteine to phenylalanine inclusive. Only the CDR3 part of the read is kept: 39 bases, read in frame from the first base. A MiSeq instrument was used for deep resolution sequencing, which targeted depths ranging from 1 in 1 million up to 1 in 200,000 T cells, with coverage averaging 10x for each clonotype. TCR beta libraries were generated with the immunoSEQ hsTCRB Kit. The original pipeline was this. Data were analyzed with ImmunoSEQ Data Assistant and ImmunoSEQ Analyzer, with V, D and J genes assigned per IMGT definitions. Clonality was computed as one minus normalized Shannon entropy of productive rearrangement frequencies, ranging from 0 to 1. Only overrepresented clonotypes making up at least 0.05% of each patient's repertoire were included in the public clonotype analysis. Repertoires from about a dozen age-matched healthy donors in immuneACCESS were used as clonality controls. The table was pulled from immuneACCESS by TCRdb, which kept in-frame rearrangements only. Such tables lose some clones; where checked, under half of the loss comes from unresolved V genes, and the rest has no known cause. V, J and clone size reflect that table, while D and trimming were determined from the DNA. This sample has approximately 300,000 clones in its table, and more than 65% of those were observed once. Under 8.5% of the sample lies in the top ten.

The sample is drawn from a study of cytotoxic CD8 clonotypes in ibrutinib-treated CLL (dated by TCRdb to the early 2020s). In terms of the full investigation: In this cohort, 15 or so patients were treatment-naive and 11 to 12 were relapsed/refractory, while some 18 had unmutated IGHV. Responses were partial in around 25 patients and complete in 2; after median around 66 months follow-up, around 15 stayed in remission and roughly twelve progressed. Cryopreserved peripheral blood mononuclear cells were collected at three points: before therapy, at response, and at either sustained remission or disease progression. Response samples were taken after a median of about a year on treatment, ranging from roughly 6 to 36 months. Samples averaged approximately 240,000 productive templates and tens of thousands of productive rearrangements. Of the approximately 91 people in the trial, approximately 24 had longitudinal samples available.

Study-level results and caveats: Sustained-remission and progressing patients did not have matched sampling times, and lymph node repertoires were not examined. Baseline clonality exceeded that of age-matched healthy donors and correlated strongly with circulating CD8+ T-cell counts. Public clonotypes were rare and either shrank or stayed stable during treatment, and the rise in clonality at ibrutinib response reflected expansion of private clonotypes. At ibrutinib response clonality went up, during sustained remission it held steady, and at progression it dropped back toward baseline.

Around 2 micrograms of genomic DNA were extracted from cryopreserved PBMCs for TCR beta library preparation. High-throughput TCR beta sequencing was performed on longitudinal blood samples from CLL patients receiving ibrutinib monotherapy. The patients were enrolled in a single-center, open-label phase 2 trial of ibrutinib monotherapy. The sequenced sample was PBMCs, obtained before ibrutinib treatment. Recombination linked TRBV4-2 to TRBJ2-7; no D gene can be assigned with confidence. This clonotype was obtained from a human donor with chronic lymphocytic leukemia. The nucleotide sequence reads TGTGCCAGCAGCCAAGACCAATGGGCTCCGTCCTACTTC. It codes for CASSQDQWAPSYF.